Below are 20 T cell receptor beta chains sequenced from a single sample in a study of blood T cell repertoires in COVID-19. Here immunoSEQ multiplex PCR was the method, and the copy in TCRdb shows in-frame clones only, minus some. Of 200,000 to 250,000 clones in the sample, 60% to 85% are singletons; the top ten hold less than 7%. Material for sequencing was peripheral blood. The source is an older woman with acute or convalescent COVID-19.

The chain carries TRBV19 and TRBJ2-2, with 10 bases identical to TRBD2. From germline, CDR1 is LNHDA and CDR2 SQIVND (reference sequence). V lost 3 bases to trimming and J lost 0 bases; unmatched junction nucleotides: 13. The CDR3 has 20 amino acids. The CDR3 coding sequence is TGTGCCAGTAGTATTAGTGGACTAGCGGAGTTCCTGGCGAACACCGGGGAGCTGTTTTTT. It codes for CASSISGLAEFLANTGELFF. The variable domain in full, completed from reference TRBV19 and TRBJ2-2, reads DGGITQSPKYLFRKEGQNVTLSCEQNLNHDAMYWYRQDPGQGLRLIYYSQIVNDFQKGDIAEGYSVSREKKESFPLTVTSAQKNPTAFYLCASSISGLAEFLANTGELFFGEGSRLTVL.

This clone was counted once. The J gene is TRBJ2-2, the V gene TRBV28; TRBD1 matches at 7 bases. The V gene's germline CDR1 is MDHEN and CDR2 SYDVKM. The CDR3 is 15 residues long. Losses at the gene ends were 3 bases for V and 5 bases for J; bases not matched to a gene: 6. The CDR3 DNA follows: TGTGCCAGCAGTTTTTGGAAACAGGGGACCGGGGAGCTGTTTTTT. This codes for CASSFWKQGTGELFF.

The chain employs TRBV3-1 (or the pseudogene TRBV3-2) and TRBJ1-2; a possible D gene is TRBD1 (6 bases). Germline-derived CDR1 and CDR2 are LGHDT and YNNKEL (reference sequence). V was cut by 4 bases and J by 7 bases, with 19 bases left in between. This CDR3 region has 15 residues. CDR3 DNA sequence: TGTGCCAGCAGCCCAGGGATGAGAGGGGGTTTTGGCTACACCTTC. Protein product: CASSPGMRGGFGYTF.

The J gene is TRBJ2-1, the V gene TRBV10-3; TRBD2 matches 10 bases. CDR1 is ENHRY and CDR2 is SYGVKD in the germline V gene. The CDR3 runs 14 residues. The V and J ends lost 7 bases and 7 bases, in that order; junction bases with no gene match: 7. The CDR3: CAIKSASGSNEQFF. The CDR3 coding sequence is TGTGCCATCAAAAGTGCTAGCGGGAGTAATGAGCAGTTCTTC.

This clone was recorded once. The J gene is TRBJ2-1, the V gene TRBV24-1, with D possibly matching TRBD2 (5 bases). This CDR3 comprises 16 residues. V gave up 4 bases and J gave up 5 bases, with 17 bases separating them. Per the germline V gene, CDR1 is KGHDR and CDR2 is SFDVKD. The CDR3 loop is CATSDRASLRDNEQFF. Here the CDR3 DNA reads TGTGCCACCAGTGACCGGGCCTCACTGAGGGACAATGAGCAGTTCTTC.

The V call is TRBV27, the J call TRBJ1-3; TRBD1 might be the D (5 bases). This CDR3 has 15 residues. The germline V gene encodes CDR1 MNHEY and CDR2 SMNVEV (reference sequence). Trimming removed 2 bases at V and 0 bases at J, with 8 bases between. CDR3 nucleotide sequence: TGTGCCAGCAGTTTAGTGGGGGGCTCTGGAAACACCATATATTTT. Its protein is CASSLVGGSGNTIYF.

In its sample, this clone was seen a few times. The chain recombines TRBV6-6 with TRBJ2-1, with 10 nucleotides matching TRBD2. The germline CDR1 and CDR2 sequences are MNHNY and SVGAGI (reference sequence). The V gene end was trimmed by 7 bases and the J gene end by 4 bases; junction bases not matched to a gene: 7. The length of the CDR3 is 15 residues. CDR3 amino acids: CASIRSGRGYNEQFF. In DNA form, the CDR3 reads TGTGCCAGCATCCGCAGCGGGAGGGGGTACAATGAGCAGTTCTTC.

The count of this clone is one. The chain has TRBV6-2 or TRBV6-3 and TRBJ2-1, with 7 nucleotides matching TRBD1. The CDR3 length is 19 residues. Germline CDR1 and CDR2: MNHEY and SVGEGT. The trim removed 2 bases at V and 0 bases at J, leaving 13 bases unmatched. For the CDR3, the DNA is TGTGCCAGCAGTTACAACCCCAGGGACAGCCAGAGCTCCTACAATGAGCAGTTCTTC. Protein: CASSYNPRDSQSSYNEQFF.

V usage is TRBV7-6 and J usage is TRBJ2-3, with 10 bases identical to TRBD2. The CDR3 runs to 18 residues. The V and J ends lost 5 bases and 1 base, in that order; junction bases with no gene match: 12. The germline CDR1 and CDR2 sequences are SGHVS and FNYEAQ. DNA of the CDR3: TGTGCCAGCAGCCCTCGGACTAGCGGAGGAGTCGGCACAGATACGCAGTATTTT. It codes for CASSPRTSGGVGTDTQYF.

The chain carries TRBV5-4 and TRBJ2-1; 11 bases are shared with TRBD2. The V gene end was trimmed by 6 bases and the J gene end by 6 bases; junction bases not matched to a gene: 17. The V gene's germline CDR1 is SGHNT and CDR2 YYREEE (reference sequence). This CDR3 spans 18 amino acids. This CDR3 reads CASTPGRSGRGVGNEQFF. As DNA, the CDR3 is TGTGCCAGCACCCCGGGCCGTAGCGGGAGGGGAGTTGGCAATGAGCAGTTCTTC.

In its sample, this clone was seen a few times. CDR3 DNA sequence: TGTGCCAGCAGTGACACCGGGACTAGCGGCTACGAGCAGTACTTC. Amino acids: CASSDTGTSGYEQYF. The chain has TRBV27 and TRBJ2-7; TRBD2 matches 11 bases. V trimming: 5 bases; J trimming: 3 bases; junction bases outside the gene matches: 6. This CDR3 has 15 residues. CDR1 and CDR2 from the germline V gene are MNHEY and SMNVEV (reference sequence).

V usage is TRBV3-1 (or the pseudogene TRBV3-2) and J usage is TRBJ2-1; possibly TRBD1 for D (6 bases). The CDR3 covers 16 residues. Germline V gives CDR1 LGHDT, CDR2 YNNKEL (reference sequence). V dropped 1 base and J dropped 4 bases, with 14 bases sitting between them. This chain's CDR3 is CASSQGATGLYNEQFF. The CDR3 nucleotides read TGTGCCAGCAGCCAAGGCGCGACAGGACTTTACAATGAGCAGTTCTTC.

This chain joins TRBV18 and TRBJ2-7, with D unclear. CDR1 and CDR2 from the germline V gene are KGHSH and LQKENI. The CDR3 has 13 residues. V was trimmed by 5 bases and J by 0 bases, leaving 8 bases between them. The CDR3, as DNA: TGTGCCAGCTCATCGGGTAACTCCTACGAGCAGTACTTC. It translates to CASSSGNSYEQYF.

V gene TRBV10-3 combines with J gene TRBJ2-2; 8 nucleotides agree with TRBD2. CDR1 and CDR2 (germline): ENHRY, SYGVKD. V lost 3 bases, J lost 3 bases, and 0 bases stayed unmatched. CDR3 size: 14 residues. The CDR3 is CAISEAGDTGELFF. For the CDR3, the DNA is TGTGCCATCAGTGAAGCGGGAGACACCGGGGAGCTGTTTTTT.

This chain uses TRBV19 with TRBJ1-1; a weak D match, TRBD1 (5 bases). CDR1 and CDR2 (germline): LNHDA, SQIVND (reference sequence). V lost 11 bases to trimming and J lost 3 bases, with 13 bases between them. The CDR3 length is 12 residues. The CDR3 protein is CAAQAPDTEAFF. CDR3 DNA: TGTGCCGCACAGGCCCCGGACACTGAAGCTTTCTTT.

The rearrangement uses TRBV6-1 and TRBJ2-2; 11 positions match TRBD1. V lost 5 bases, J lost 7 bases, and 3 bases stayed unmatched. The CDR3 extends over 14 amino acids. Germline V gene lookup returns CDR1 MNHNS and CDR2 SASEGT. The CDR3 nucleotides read TGTGCCAGCAGTCTGGACAGGGGGCGCGGGGAGCTGTTTTTT. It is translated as CASSLDRGRGELFF.

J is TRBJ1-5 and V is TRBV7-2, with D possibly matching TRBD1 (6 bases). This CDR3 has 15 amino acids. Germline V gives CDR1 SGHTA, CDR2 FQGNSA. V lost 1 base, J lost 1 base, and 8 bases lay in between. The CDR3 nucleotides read TGTGCCAGCAGCTTAGACGACAGGAGCAATCAGCCCCAGCATTTT. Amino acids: CASSLDDRSNQPQHF.

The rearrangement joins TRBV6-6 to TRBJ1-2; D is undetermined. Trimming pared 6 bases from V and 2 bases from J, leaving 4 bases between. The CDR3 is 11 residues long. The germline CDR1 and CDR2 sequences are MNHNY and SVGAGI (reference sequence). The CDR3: CASSPNYGYTF. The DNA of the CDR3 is TGTGCCAGCAGCCCAAACTATGGCTACACCTTC.

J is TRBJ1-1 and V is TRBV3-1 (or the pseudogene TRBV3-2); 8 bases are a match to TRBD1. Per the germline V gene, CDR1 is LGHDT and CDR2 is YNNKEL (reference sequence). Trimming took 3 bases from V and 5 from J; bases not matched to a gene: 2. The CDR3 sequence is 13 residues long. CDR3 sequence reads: CASSHTGGTEAFF. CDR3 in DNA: TGTGCCAGCAGCCACACAGGGGGGACTGAAGCTTTCTTT.

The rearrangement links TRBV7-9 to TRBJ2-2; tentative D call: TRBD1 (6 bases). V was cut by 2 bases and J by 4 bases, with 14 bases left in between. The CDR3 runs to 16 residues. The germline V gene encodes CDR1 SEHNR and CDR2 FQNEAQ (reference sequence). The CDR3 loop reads CASSLLGARGTGELFF. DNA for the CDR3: TGTGCCAGCAGCTTATTGGGGGCAAGGGGCACCGGGGAGCTGTTTTTT.